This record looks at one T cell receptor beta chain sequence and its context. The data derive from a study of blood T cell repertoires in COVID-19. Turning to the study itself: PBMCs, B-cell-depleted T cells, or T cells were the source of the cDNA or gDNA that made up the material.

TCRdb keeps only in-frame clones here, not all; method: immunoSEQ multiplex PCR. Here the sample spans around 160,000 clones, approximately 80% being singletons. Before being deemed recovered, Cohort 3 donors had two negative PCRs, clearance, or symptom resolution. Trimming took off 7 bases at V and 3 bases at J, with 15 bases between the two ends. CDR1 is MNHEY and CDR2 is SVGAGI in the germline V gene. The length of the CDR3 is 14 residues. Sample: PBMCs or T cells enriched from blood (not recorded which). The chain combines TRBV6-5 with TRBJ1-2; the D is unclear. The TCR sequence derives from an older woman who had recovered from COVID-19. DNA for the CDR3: TGTGCCAGCACAGTCGTCGTCACCGACTATGGCTACACCTTC. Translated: CASTVVVTDYGYTF.